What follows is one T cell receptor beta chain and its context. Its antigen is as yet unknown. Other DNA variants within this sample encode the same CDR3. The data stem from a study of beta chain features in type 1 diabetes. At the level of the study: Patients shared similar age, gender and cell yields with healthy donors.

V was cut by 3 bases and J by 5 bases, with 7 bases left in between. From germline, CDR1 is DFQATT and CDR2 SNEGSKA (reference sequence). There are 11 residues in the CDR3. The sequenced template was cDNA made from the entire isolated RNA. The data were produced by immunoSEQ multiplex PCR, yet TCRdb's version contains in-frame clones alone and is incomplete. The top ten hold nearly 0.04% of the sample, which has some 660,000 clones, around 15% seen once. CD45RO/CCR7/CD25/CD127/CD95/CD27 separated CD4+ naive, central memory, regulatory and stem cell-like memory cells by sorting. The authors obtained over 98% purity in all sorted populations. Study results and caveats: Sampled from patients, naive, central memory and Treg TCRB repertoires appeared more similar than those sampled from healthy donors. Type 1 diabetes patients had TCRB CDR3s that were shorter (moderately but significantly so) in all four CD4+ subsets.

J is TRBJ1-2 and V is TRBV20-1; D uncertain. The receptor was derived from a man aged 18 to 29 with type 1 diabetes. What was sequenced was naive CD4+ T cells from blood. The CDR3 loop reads CSASGGYGYTF. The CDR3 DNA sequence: TGCAGTGCTAGTGGCGGGTATGGCTACACCTTC.